Below, one T cell receptor (beta chain) is given with its context. Its antigen is undetermined. This specimen belongs to a study of T cells expressing NK-cell markers. UMIs were included in TCR beta cDNA generated by 5'RACE template switching. Each CDR3 protein gets one entry in TCRdb, which reprocessed the 5' RACE reads and gives no DNA. The table lists approximately 550,000 distinct CDR3 sequences, with 3% to 4.5% in the top ten. There are 15 residues in the CDR3. CDR1 and CDR2 from the germline V gene are DFQATT and SNEGSKA (reference sequence). The study's findings and limits: Expanded clones of NKG2C+ T cells had an unclear HCMV specificity. Also leading the CD3+CD56-NKG2C+ fraction in a handful of donors were these clonotypes.

The chain joins TRBV20-1 to TRBJ1-5; absent DNA, TCRdb's TRBD1 call cannot be checked. Sequences were obtained from blood T cells: a sorted CD56 or NKG2C T cell subset, CD4+ or CD8+ T cells, or bulk PBMC T cells (not recorded which). The TCR was taken from a man younger than 35 in good health. The CDR3 loop reads CSALRQDRPNQPQHF.